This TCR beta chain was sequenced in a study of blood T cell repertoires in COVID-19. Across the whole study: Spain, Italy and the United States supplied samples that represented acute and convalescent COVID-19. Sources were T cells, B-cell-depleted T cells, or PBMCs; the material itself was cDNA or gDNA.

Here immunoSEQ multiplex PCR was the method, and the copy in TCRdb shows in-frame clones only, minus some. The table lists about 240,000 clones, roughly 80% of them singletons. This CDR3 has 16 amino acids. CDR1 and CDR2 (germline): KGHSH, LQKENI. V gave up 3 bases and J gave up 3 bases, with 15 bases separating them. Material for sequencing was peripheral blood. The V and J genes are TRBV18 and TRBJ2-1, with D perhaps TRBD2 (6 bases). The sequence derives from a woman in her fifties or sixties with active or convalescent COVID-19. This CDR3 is CASSPQSGGVYNEQFF. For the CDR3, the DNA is TGTGCCAGCTCACCCCAATCGGGCGGGGTCTACAATGAGCAGTTCTTC. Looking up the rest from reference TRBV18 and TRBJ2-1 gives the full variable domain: NAGVMQNPRHLVRRRGQEARLRCSPMKGHSHVYWYRQLPEEGLKFMVYLQKENIIDESGMPKERFSAEFPKEGPSILRIQQVVRGDSAAYFCASSPQSGGVYNEQFFGPGTRLTVL.